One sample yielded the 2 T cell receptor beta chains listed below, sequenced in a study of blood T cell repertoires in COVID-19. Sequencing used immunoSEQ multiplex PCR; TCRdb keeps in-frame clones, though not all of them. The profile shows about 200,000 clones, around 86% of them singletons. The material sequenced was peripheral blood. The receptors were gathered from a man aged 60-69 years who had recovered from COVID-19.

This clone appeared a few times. The CDR3 DNA is TGTGCCAGTAGTATCTTCTCCCGCGGGAGAACAGATACGCAGTATTTT. Translation gives CASSIFSRGRTDTQYF. The J gene is TRBJ2-3, the V gene TRBV19; 7 bases are a match to TRBD2. V shed 3 bases and J 3 bases; nucleotides not matched to a gene: 9. Germline CDR1 LNHDA, CDR2 SQIVND (reference sequence). The CDR3 has 16 residues.

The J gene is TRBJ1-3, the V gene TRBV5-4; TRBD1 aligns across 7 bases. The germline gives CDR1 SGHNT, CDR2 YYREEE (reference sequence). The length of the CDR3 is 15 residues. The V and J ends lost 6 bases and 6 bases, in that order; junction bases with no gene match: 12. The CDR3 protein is CASNTLPGQQNTIYF. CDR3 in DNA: TGTGCCAGCAACACCCTCCCGGGACAGCAAAACACCATATATTTT.